The 18 T cell receptor beta chains below come from one sample, sequenced in a study of CD8+ T cells in alopecia areata. After isolation, RNA underwent reverse transcription to generate cDNA as the sequencing template. TCRdb's table, derived via immunoSEQ multiplex PCR, lists solely in-frame clones and lacks some. The sample lists 170,000 or so clones, roughly 60% occurring once. Sequenced material: CD4+ T cells sorted from blood, taken at week 0. The receptors were sampled from a human donor with alopecia areata.

The J gene is TRBJ2-1, the V gene TRBV9; 10 nucleotides align to TRBD2. Germline V gene lookup returns CDR1 SGDLS and CDR2 YYNGEE. Trimming removed 0 bases from V and 7 bases from J; junction bases left unmatched: 7. This CDR3 comprises 16 residues. The CDR3 loop reads CASSVVGSGGINEQFF. The CDR3 bases are TGTGCCAGCAGCGTAGTTGGTAGCGGGGGGATAAATGAGCAGTTCTTC.

The rearrangement joins TRBV5-6 to TRBJ2-4; 8 nucleotides align to TRBD2. Trimming at V came to 4 bases and at J to 6 bases, leaving 12 bases not matched to a gene. Germline lookup yields CDR1 SGHDT and CDR2 YYEEEE. The CDR3 has 16 amino acids. The CDR3 spells CASSLAPGGGGNIQYF. CDR3 nucleotide sequence: TGTGCCAGCAGCCTTGCCCCCGGGGGGGGCGGAAACATTCAGTACTTC.

This rearrangement joins TRBV5-1 to TRBJ2-3; 8 positions agree with TRBD2. Germline CDR1 reads SGHRS; CDR2 reads YFSETQ. The CDR3 runs to 16 residues. V lost 1 base and J lost 5; bases outside the gene matches: 9. As DNA, the CDR3 is TGCGCCAGCAGCTTGTCTCATGCGGGGGGCGTAGATACGCAGTATTTT. It translates to CASSLSHAGGVDTQYF.

The rearrangement uses TRBV29-1 and TRBJ2-2; unclear D gene. Germline V lookup: CDR1 SQVTM, CDR2 ANQGSEA. Trimming shortened V by 4 bases and J by 1 base, and 7 bases separated the two germline ends. This CDR3 comprises 13 residues. CDR3: CSVGRQNTGELFF. CDR3 nucleotides: TGCAGCGTTGGTCGACAGAACACCGGGGAGCTGTTTTTT.

V usage is TRBV27 and J usage is TRBJ1-5, with D hard to call. V was shortened by 4 bases and J by 2 bases, with 9 bases between the two germline ends. Per the germline V gene, CDR1 is MNHEY and CDR2 is SMNVEV (reference sequence). This CDR3 has 14 amino acids. The CDR3 DNA sequence: TGTGCCAGCAGTTCACCCCTCCGCAATCAGCCCCAGCATTTT. Protein product: CASSSPLRNQPQHF.

CDR3 amino acids: CAISLGLAGNTDTQYF. CDR3 coding DNA: TGTGCCATCAGCCTAGGACTAGCGGGGAACACAGATACGCAGTATTTT. The genes are TRBV10-3 and TRBJ2-3; 12 bases line up with TRBD2. This CDR3 has 16 amino acids. V was clipped by 6 bases and J by 2 bases; unmatched bases: 6. In germline, CDR1 is ENHRY, CDR2 SYGVKD.

This clone was observed a few times. This sequence joins TRBV11-2 and TRBJ1-2, with 10 bases aligning to TRBD1. Germline CDR1 reads SGHAT; CDR2 reads FQNNGV. CDR3 length: 18 amino acids. V shed 3 bases and J 4 bases; nucleotides not matched to a gene: 14. CDR3 DNA sequence: TGTGCCAGCAGCTTGGGAGCCGGGACAGGGGCCCAAACCTATGGCTACACCTTC. Protein sequence: CASSLGAGTGAQTYGYTF.

This clone showed up many times. This chain joins TRBV10-3 and TRBJ2-4; TRBD1 is a possible D gene (6 bases). This CDR3 is 14 amino acids long. Germline loops: CDR1 ENHRY, CDR2 SYGVKD. The V end was cut by 3 bases, the J end by 8 bases, with 14 bases between. Written as DNA, the CDR3 is TGTGCCATCAGTGATCAGGGGAATGATTACATTCAGTACTTC. Protein sequence: CAISDQGNDYIQYF.

Only a few counts were recorded for this clone. This chain uses TRBV29-1 with TRBJ2-5; weak D call: TRBD1 (6 bases). Germline CDR1 is SQVTM and CDR2 is ANQGSEA. Trimming shortened V by 7 bases and J by 3 bases, and 9 bases separated the two germline ends. This CDR3 region has 11 residues. CDR3: CSANREETQYF. The CDR3, as DNA: TGCAGCGCAAACAGGGAAGAGACCCAGTACTTC. Full variable domain (rest looked up from reference TRBV29-1 and TRBJ2-5): SAVISQKPSRDICQRGTSLTIQCQVDSQVTMMFWYRQQPGQSLTLIATANQGSEATYESGFVIDKFPISRPNLTFSTLTVSNMSPEDSSIYLCSANREETQYFGPGTRLLVL.

The V and J genes are TRBV5-6 and TRBJ2-5, with TRBD1 matching 7 bases. V dropped 0 bases and J dropped 2; count of bases not matched to a gene: 1. Germline assignment: CDR1 SGHDT and CDR2 YYEEEE. The CDR3 covers 14 residues. Written as DNA, the CDR3 is TGTGCCAGCAGCTTGGGGGGACAGCAAGAGACCCAGTACTTC. Amino acid sequence: CASSLGGQQETQYF.

This clone turned up a few times. V and J are TRBV9 and TRBJ1-1; D unresolved. Germline V gene lookup returns CDR1 SGDLS and CDR2 YYNGEE. V was pared by 0 bases and J by 4 bases, with 13 bases between. This CDR3 is 15 amino acids long. CDR3 nucleotide sequence: TGTGCCAGCAGCGTAGATGGGCAGTCGGGCACTGAAGCTTTCTTT. It translates to CASSVDGQSGTEAFF.

A few counts support this clone. The chain couples TRBV2 to TRBJ2-1, with D perhaps matching TRBD1 (6 bases). Germline V gives CDR1 SNHLY, CDR2 FYNNEI. The CDR3 totals 14 residues. V was pared by 11 bases and J by 8 bases, with 22 bases between. The chain's CDR3 is CASGQTRKSYEQFF. As DNA, the CDR3 is TGTGCCTCCGGACAGACTCGTAAGAGTTATGAGCAGTTCTTC.

The J gene is TRBJ1-6, the V gene TRBV9; 9 nucleotides agree with TRBD1. Germline V CDR1 and CDR2: SGDLS, YYNGEE. CDR3 length equals 17 residues. After removal of 3 bases from V and 7 bases from J, the junction contained 11 bases not matched to a gene. CDR3 loop: CASSAADRGTGNSPLHF. DNA of the CDR3: TGTGCCAGCAGCGCCGCCGACCGCGGGACAGGGAATTCACCCCTCCACTTT.

The chain employs TRBV29-1 and TRBJ2-2; tentatively, D is TRBD1 or TRBD2 (6 bases each). The CDR3 length is 15 residues. Trimming cost V 5 bases and J 5 bases, with 18 bases left between them. Germline CDR1 SQVTM, CDR2 ANQGSEA. The CDR3 region has the DNA TGCAGCGTTCAAGTTAACCAGGGGAGGACCGGGGAGCTGTTTTTT. Translated, it gives CSVQVNQGRTGELFF.

The chain carries TRBV30 and TRBJ1-5; D gene unclear. This CDR3 is 14 amino acids long. Trimming took off 1 base at V and 9 bases at J, with 16 bases between the two ends. CDR1 and CDR2 (germline): GTSNPN, SVGIG (reference sequence). The CDR3 region is CAWSGMSLQSPQHF. CDR3 nucleotides: TGTGCCTGGAGTGGTATGTCATTACAGTCGCCCCAGCATTTT.

The chain uses TRBV14 and TRBJ2-7; 7 nucleotides agree with TRBD2. Germline V gives CDR1 SGHDN, CDR2 FVKESK. The J segment lost 5 bases and the V segment lost 0 bases, leaving 7 bases of the junction unmatched. This CDR3 region has 15 residues. The CDR3 DNA is TGTGCCAGCAGCCAAGAGGGGACTACCCTGGACGAGCAGTACTTC. Amino acids: CASSQEGTTLDEQYF.

The gene calls are TRBV15 and TRBJ1-1; D unresolved. CDR1 LNHNV and CDR2 YYDKDF come from the germline V gene (reference sequence). V was shortened by 5 bases and J by 4 bases, with 17 bases between the two germline ends. The length of the CDR3 is 15 residues. CDR3 sequence (DNA): TGTGCCACCAGCCCACGTGGAGAGAGGATCACTGAAGCTTTCTTT. Translation gives CATSPRGERITEAFF. Full variable domain (rest looked up from reference TRBV15 and TRBJ1-1): DAMVIQNPRYQVTQFGKPVTLSCSQTLNHNVMYWYQQKSSQAPKLLFHYYDKDFNNEADTPDNFQSRRPNTSFCFLDIRSPGLGDTAMYLCATSPRGERITEAFFGQGTRLTVV.

V is TRBV30 and J is TRBJ1-2; weak D call: TRBD1 (6 bases). The CDR3 loop spans 14 amino acids. Deletions cut 0 bases from V and 7 bases from J, with 15 bases between. From germline, CDR1 is GTSNPN and CDR2 SVGIG (reference sequence). In DNA form, the CDR3 reads TGTGCCTGGAGTGTACGGGCAGGGGCGAGTGGCTACACCTTC. Its translation: CAWSVRAGASGYTF.